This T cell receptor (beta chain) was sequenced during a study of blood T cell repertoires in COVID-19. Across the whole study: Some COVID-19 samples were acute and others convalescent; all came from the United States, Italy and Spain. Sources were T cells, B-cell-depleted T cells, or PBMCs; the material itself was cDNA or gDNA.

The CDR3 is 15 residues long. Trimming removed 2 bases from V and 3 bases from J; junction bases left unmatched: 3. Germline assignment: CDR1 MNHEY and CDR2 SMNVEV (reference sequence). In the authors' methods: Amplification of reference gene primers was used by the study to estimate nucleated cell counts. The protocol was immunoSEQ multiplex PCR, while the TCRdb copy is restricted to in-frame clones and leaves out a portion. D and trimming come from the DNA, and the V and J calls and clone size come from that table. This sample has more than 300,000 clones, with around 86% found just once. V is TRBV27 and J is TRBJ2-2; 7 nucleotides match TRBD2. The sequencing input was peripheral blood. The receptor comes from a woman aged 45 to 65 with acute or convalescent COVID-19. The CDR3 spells CASSLTSVHTGELFF. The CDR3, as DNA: TGTGCCAGCAGTTTAACTAGCGTTCACACCGGGGAGCTGTTTTTT.